Listed below are T cell receptor beta chains from one sample, sequenced in a study of CD8 T cells in ankylosing spondylitis. TCRdb itself ran the 5' RACE reads through MiXCR, one entry per CDR3 protein. Here the sample spans around 27,000 distinct CDR3 sequences, roughly 2.5% being singletons. Sequencing used blood, either unsorted or a sorted T cell fraction (not recorded which). Receptors originate from a female donor with ankylosing spondylitis or in good health (not recorded which). Each CDR3 is given without its conserved first and last residue. Some rows mark clone size as missing; the rest say once, few, many or name a class of expanded clone.

>TRBJ1-2|TRBV9|many
ASSQGQATDYGYT
>TRBJ2-7|TRBV9|many
ASSVGVQAREQY
>TRBJ1-1|TRBV9|many
ASSVEPGTGRRMNTEAF
>TRBJ2-7|TRBV9|many
ASSVGGQVSEQY
>TRBJ2-3|TRBV9|many
ASSPGGWTDTQY
>TRBJ2-2|TRBV9|-
ASSTPGAGELF
>TRBJ2-3|TRBV9|many
ASSVDGHGTDTQY
>TRBJ2-2|TRBV9|many
ASSVGTGSTGELF
>TRBJ1-6|TRBV9|many
ASSAGGTGNSPLH
>TRBJ2-7|TRBV9|many
ASSETGSSYEQY
>TRBJ1-5|TRBV9|many
ASSGGQSNQPQH
>TRBJ2-4|TRBV9|many
ASSPRTTSDQY
>TRBJ2-3|TRBV9|many
ASSVGGTFSTDTQY